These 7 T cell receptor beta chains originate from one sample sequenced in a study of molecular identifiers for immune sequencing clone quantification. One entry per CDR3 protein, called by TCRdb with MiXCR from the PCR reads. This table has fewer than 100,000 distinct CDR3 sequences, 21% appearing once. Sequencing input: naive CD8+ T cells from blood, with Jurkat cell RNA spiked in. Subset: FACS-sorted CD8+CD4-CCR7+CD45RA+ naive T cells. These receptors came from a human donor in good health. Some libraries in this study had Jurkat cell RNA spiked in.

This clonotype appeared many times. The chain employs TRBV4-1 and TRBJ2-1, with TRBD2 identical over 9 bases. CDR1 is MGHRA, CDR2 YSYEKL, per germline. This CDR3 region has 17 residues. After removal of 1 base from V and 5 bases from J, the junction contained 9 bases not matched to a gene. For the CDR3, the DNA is TGCGCCAGCAGCCAAGGGACTCTAGCGGGGTGGGACAATGAGCAGTTCTTC. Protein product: CASSQGTLAGWDNEQFF.

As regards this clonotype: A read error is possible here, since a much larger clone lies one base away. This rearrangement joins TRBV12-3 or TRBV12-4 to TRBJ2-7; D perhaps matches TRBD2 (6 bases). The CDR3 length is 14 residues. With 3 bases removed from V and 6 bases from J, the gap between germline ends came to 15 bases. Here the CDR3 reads CASSLEGLACEQYF. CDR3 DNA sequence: TGTGCCAGCAGTTTGGAGGGGTTAGCCTGCGAGCAGTACTTC.

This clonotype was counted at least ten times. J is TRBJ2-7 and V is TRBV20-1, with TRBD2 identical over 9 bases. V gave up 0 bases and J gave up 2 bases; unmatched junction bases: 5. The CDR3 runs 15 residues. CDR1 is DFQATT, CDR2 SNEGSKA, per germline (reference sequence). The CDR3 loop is CSARDLAGRTYEQYF. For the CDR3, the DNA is TGCAGTGCTAGAGATCTAGCGGGGCGGACCTACGAGCAGTACTTC.

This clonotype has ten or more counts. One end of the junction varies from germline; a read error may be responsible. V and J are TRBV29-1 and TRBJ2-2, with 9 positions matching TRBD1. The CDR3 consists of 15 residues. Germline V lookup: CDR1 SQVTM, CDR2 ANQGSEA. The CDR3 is CSAETGGKNTGELFF. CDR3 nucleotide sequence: TGCAGCGCTGAAACAGGGGGCAAGAACACCGGGGAGCTGTTTTTT.

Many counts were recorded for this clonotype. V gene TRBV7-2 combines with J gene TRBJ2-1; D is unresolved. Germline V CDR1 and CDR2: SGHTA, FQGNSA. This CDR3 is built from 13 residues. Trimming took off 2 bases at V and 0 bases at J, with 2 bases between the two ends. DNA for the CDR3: TGTGCCAGCAGCTTAATCTCCTACAATGAGCAGTTCTTC. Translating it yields CASSLISYNEQFF.

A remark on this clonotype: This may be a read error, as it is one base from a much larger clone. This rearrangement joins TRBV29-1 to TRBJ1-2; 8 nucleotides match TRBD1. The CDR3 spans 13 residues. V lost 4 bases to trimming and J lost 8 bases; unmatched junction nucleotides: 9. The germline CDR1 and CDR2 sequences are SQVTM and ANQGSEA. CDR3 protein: CSVAGQEGIGYTF. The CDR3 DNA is TGCAGCGTTGCGGGACAGGAGGGGATCGGCTACACCTTC. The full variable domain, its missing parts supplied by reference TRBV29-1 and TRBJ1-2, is SAVISQKPSRDICQRGTSLTIQCQVDSQVTMMFWYRQQPGQSLTLIATANQGSEATYESGFVIDKFPISRPNLTFSTLTVSNMSPEDSSIYLCSVAGQEGIGYTFGSGTRLTVV.

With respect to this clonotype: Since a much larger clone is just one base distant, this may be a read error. CDR3 bases: TGTGCCAGCAGCTTAATCGCCGGGAGGGTAAGAAACGAGCGGTACTTC. Encoded protein: CASSLIAGRVRNERYF. The V call is TRBV7-2, the J call TRBJ2-7, with TRBD2 matching over 8 bases. Germline-derived CDR1 and CDR2 are SGHTA and FQGNSA. The CDR3 extends over 16 amino acids. The entire variable domain, with the rest obtained from reference TRBV7-2 and TRBJ2-7, is as follows: GAGVSQSPSNKVTEKGKDVELRCDPISGHTALYWYRQSLGQGLEFLIYFQGNSAPDKSGLPSDRFSAERTGGSVSTLTIQRTQQEDSAVYLCASSLIAGRVRNERYFGPGTRLTVT.